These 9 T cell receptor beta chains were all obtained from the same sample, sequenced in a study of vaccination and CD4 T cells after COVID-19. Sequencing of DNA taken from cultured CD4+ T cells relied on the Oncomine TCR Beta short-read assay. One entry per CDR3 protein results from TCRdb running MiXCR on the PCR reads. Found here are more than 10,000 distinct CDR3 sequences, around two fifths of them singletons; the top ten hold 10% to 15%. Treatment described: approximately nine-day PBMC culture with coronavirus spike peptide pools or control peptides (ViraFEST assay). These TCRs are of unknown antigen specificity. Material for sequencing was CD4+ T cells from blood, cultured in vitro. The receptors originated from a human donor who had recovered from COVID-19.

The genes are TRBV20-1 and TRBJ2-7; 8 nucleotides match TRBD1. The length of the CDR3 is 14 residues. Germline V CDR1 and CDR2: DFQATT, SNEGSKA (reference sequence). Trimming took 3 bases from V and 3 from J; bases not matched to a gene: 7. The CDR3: CSARAGTGDYEQYF. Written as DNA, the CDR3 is TGCAGTGCTAGGGCCGGGACAGGCGACTACGAGCAGTACTTC.

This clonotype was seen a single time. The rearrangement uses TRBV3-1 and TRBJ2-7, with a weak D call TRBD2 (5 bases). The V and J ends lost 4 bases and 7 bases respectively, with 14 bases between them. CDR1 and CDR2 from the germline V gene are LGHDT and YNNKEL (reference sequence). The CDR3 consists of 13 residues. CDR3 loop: CASSLGVLREQYF. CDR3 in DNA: TGTGCCAGCAGCCTGGGAGTACTCCGGGAGCAGTACTTC.

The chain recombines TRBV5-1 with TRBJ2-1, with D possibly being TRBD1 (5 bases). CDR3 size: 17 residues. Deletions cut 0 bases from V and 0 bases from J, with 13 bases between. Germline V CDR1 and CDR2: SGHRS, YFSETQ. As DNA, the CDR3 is TGCGCCAGCAGCTTGGCCTTGACAGTCATCTCCTACAATGAGCAGTTCTTC. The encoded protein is CASSLALTVISYNEQFF.

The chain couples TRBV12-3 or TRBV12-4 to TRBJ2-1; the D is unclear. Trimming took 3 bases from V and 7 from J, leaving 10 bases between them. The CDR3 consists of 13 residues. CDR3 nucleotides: TGTGCCAGCAGTTTTGGCGTGGCGAATGAGCAGTTCTTC. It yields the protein CASSFGVANEQFF.

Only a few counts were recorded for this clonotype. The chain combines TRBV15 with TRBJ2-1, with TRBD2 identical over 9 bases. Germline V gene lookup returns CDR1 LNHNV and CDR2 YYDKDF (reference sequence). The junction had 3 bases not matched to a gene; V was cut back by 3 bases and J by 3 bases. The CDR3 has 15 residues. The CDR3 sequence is CATSRGTSSYNEQFF. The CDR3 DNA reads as TGTGCCACCAGCAGGGGGACTAGCAGCTACAATGAGCAGTTCTTC.

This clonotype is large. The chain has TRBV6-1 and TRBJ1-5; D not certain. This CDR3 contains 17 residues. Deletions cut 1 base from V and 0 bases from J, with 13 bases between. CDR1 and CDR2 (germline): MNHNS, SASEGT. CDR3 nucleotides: TGTGCCAGCAGTGAAGATGGTTCAGCTTATAGCAATCAGCCCCAGCATTTT. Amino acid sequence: CASSEDGSAYSNQPQHF.

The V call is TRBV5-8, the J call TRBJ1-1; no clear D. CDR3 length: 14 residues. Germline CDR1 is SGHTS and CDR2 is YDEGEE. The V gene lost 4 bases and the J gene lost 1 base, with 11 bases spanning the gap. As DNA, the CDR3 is TGTGCCAGCAGCGCTCCCGGGAGGAACACTGAAGCTTTCTTT. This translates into CASSAPGRNTEAFF.

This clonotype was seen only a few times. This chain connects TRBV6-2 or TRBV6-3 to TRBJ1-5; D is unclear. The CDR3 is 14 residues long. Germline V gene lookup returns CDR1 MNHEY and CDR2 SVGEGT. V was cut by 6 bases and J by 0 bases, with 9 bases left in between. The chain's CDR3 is CASSPIVSNQPQHF. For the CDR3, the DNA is TGTGCCAGCAGCCCCATCGTTAGCAATCAGCCCCAGCATTTT.

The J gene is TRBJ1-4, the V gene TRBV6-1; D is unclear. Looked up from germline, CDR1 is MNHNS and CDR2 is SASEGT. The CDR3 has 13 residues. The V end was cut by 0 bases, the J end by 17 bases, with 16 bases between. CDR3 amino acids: CASSEALDTRDFF. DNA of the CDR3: TGTGCCAGCAGTGAAGCCCTAGACACGCGGGATTTTTTT.